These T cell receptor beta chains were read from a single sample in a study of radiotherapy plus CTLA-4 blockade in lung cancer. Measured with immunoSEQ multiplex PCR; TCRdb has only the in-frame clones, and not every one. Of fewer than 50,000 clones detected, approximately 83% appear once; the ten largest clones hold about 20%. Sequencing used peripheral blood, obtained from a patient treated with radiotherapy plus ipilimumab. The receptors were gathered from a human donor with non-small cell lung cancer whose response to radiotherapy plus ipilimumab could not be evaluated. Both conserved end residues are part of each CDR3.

CDR3aa: CATSRVGAGNTIYF
v_gene: TRBV15

CDR3aa: CASSFRRGNTQYF
v_gene: TRBV7-2

CDR3aa: CASRYRESWTEAFF
v_gene: TRBV19

CDR3aa: CASSLTPGPRGSYEQYF
v_gene: TRBV4-1

CDR3aa: CASRQTLGEDSPLHF
v_gene: TRBV19

CDR3aa: CASSIEGIFSGNTIYF
v_gene: TRBV7-2

CDR3aa: CASSGRDRNTGELFF
v_gene: TRBV4-2

CDR3aa: CAGGQGGPVNTEAFF
v_gene: TRBV11-2

CDR3aa: CASSPPGYRDSPLHF
v_gene: TRBV6-5

CDR3aa: CASSSPGTSGGYEQYF
v_gene: TRBV11-2

CDR3aa: CASSQTGGVRLETQYF
v_gene: TRBV5-1

CDR3aa: CASSQDLAGPSYKQYF
v_gene: TRBV4-2

CDR3aa: CASSRPPRDRGINEQFF
v_gene: TRBV4-1

CDR3aa: CASSPGQGAGGYTF
v_gene: TRBV27

CDR3aa: CASSPPTGKTYEQYF
v_gene: TRBV28

CDR3aa: CAISESGQSTPLHF
v_gene: TRBV10-3

CDR3aa: CASSQDLPGGTEAFF
v_gene: TRBV4-3

CDR3aa: CASSSGARRPQHF
v_gene: TRBV6-5

CDR3aa: CAIIQGASYNEQFF
v_gene: TRBV2

CDR3aa: CASRESGRGLVGELFF
v_gene: TRBV25-1